The entry that follows covers one T cell receptor beta chain sequence. Its cognate antigen has yet to be identified. No base qualities exist here, and no much larger clone lies one base off it. In the ViraFEST assay, PBMC were stimulated with viral peptide pools, and TCR sequencing was then used to find antigen-specific CD4+ T cell clonotypes based on their expansion. After roughly 11 days of culture, CD4+ T cells were isolated with the EasySep CD4+ T cell isolation kit. Healthy vaccine recipients had no prior SARS-CoV-2 infection, confirmed by negative nucleocapsid antibodies before and after vaccination. Each well held two million PBMC cultured in IMDM containing roughly 5% human AB serum, 8 to 10 IU/ml IL-2 and gentamicin, along with roughly 10 ug/ml peptides. Half of the culture medium was replaced with fresh IL-2-containing medium on days 3 and 7. Unless otherwise noted, each peptide stimulation condition was cultured in triplicate wells. Using Ficoll-Paque Plus gradient centrifugation, PBMC were separated from whole blood and then either used fresh or cryopreserved at -140C. The spike proteins of SARS-CoV-2 and of the common cold coronaviruses HCoV-NL63, HCoV-OC43 and HCoV-229E were spanned by overlapping peptide pools. The QIAamp micro DNA kit was used to extract genomic DNA from the cultured CD4+ T cells.

The data originate from a study of vaccination effects on CD4 cells after COVID-19 (dated by TCRdb to between 2021 and 2024). Broadly, across the study: Two doses of either the BNT162b2 or the mRNA-1273 mRNA SARS-CoV-2 vaccine were administered to participants. In both COVID-19 convalescent patients and infection-naive vaccine recipients, the study compared SARS-CoV-2 spike-specific CD4+ TCR repertoires from before mRNA vaccination with those from after it. The full study included fewer than eleven COVID-19 convalescent patients and a few SARS-CoV-2-naive healthy vaccine recipients. Cultures from other donors in the study were sequenced with the Oncomine TCR Beta short-read assay on an Illumina iSeq 100.

To prepare the library, the immunoSEQ multiplex PCR assay was applied. TCR beta CDR3 sequencing was performed on DNA from the cultured, isolated CD4+ T cells. In the authors' own workflow: Non-productive TCR sequences were removed and reads were trimmed to the CDR3 region, keeping CDR3s of at least 7 amino acids. Antigen-specific clonotypes were identified with the MANAFEST web app by comparing expansion in peptide wells against reference cultures. Positive clones required FDR<0.05 expansion versus reference and all other wells, odds ratio above 5, and frequency above 0.1% in two replicate wells. A clonotype was called cross-reactive if it was significantly expanded both in SARS-CoV-2 spike wells and in at least one common cold coronavirus spike condition. Levenshtein distance calculated with the stringdist R package was used to assess CDR3 similarity, and unrooted trees were constructed with ape in R 3.6.1. As stored in TCRdb, this immuneACCESS dataset retains in-frame rearrangements with V and J assigned. A fraction of the clones does not appear; measured against another copy, unresolved V genes explain less than half of the discrepancy, and the remainder lacks a known reason. That table gives V, J and clone size, and the DNA gave D and trimming. The sample table contains about 71,000 clones; only one count was recorded for approximately 80% of them. The ten largest account for about 12% of the sample.

CDR1 SGDLS and CDR2 YYNGEE were looked up in the germline V gene. V and J lose 5 bases and 7 bases, and a span of 13 bases separates them. Taken from cysteine to phenylalanine, the CDR3 has 13 residues. The CDR3 DNA has 39 bases and is translated from base 1. Broad study findings and their caveats: Clones induced by infection and clones induced by vaccination both contracted markedly at late timepoints after vaccination, which fits with T cell responses waning over time. Limitations of the study were the small number of convalescent patients and the absence of early post-infection timepoints. In healthy vaccine recipients, vaccine-induced clones were almost all SARS-CoV-2 mono-reactive, with only 1 of 255 cross-reactive with common cold coronaviruses.

The sequences come from CD4+ T cells from PBMCs cultured with SARS-CoV-2 spike peptides, collected before COVID-19 vaccination. What this sample's cell subset or site label stands for: SARS-CoV-2 spike overlapping peptide pool stimulation. The chain is made from TRBV9 and TRBJ2-1, with the D call tentatively TRBD1 or TRBD2, each fitting 5 bases. This TCR came from a human donor who received a COVID-19 vaccine. This receptor has the CDR3 CASRGPPGNEQFF. The base sequence is TGTGCCAGCAGGGGACCGCCGGGAAATGAGCAGTTCTTC.